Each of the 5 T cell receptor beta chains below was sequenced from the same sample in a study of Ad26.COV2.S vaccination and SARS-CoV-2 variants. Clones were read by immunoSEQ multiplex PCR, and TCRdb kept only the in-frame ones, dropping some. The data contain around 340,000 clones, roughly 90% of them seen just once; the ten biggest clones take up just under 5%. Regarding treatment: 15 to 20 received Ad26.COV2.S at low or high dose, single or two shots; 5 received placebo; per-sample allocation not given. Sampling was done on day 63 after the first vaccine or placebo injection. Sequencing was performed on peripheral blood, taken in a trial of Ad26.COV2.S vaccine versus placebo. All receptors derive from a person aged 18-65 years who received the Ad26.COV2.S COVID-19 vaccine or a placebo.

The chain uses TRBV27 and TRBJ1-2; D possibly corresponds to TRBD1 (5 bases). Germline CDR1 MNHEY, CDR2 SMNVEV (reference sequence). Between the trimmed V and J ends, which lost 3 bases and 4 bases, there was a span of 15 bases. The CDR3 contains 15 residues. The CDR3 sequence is CASSLFPGNGYGYTF. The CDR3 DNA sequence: TGTGCCAGCAGTTTGTTCCCAGGGAACGGCTATGGCTACACCTTC.

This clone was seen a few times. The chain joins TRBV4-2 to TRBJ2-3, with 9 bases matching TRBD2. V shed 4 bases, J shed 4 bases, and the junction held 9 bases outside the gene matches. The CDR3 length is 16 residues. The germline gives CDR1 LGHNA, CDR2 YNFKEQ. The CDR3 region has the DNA TGTGCCAGCAGCCGACACGCCGGGACTAGCCCAGATACGCAGTATTTT. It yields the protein CASSRHAGTSPDTQYF.

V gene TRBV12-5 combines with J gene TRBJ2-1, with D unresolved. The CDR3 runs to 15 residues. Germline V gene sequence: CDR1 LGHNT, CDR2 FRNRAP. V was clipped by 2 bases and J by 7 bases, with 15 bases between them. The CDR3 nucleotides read TGTGCTAGTGGTTTGAGGGATTTTTTACCGAATGAGCAGTTCTTC. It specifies CASGLRDFLPNEQFF.

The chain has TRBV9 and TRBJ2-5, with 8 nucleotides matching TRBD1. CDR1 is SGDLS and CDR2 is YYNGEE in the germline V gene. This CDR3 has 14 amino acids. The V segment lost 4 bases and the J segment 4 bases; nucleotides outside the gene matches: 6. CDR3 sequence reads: CASSSGQGLETQYF. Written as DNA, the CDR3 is TGTGCCAGCAGCTCTGGACAGGGTCTAGAGACCCAGTACTTC.

DNA for the CDR3: TGTGCCAGCCATTCCGAACGGCAAGACTCTGGAAACACCATATATTTT. Translated, it gives CASHSERQDSGNTIYF. The chain joins TRBV7-8 to TRBJ1-3; D gene uncertain. The CDR3 spans 16 residues. CDR1 and CDR2 from the germline V gene are SGHVS and FQNEAQ. The V end was cut by 8 bases, the J end by 0 bases, with 17 bases between.